This TCR beta chain was sequenced during a study of blood T cell repertoires in COVID-19. Study background: The cDNA or gDNA used as material had been derived from T cells, B-cell-depleted T cells, or PBMCs.

In the original workflow: It was from reference gene primer amplification that nucleated cell counts were estimated. The assay was immunoSEQ multiplex PCR, and TCRdb's table has in-frame clones only and misses some. Clonal size and the V and J genes are those of that table, whereas D and trimming came from the DNA. The data show roughly 280,000 clones, approximately 89% seen once. The germline V gene encodes CDR1 LGHDT and CDR2 YNNKEL (reference sequence). J was trimmed by 4 bases and V by 6 bases; bases with no gene match: 3. This CDR3 contains 13 residues. This study enrolled people aged about 18 to 95 from 24 US geographic areas. This clone was detected only a few times.

Sequenced input: PBMCs or T cells enriched from blood (not recorded which). V and J are TRBV3-1 (or the pseudogene TRBV3-2) and TRBJ1-2; 9 nucleotides line up with TRBD1. This sequence was found in an older woman who had recovered from COVID-19. CDR3 sequence: CASRGTGIYGYTF. The CDR3 nucleotides are TGTGCCAGCAGGGGGACAGGGATCTATGGCTACACCTTC.